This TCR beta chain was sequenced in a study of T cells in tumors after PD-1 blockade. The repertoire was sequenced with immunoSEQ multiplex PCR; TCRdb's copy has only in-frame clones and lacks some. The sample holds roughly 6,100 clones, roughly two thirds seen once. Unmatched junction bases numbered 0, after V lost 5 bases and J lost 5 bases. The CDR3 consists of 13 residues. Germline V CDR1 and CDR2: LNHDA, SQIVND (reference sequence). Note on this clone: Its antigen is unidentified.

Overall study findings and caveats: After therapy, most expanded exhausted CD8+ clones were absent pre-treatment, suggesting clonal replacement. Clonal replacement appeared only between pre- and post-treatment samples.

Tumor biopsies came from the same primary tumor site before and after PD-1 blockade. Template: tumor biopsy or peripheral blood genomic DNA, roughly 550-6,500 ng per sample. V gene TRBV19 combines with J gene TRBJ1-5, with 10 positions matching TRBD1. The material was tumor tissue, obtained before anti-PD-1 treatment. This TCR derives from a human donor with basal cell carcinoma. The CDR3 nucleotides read TGTGCCAGTAGTGGACAGGGGGATCAGCCCCAGCATTTT. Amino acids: CASSGQGDQPQHF.